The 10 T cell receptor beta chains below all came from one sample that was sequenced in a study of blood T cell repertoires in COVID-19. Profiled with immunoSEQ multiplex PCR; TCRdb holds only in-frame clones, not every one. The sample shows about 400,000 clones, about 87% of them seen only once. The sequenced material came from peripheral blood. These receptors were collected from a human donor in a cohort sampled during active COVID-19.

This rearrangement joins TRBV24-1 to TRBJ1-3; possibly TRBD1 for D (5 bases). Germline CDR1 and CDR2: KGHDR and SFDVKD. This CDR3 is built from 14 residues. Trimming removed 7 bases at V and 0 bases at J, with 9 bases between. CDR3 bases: TGTGCCACCAGGGAAGGGGCCTCTGGAAACACCATATATTTT. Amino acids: CATREGASGNTIYF.

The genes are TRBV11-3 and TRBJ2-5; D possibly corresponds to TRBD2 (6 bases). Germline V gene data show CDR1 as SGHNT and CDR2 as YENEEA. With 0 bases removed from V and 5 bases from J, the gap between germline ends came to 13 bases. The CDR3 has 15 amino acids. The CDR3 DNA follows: TGTGCCAGCAGCTTAGATGGCGGTAGCGGCGAGACCCAGTACTTC. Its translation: CASSLDGGSGETQYF.

The CDR3 nucleotides are TGTGCCAGCAGCCAAGATGCAGGGAAGGGTCAGCCCCAGCATTTT. Encoded protein: CASSQDAGKGQPQHF. The V gene is TRBV3-1 (or the pseudogene TRBV3-2), the J gene TRBJ1-5, with D possibly matching TRBD1 (5 bases). V lost 0 bases to trimming and J lost 6 bases, with 12 bases between them. Germline V gene data show CDR1 as LGHDT and CDR2 as YNNKEL (reference sequence). The CDR3 has 15 amino acids.

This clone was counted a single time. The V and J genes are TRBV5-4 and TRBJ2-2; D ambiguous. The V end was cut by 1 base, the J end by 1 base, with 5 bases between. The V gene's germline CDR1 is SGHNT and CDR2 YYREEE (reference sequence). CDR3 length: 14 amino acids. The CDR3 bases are TGTGCCAGCAGCTTGACGAGGAACACCGGGGAGCTGTTTTTT. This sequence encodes CASSLTRNTGELFF. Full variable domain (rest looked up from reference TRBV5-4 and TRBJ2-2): ETGVTQSPTHLIKTRGQQVTLRCSSQSGHNTVSWYQQALGQGPQFIFQYYREEENGRGNFPPRFSGLQFPNYSSELNVNALELDDSALYLCASSLTRNTGELFFGEGSRLTVL.

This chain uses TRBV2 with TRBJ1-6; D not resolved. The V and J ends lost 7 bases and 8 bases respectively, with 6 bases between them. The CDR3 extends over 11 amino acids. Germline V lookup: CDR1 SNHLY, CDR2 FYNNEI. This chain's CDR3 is CASTVDSPLHF. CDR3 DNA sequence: TGTGCCAGCACGGTTGATTCACCCCTCCACTTT.

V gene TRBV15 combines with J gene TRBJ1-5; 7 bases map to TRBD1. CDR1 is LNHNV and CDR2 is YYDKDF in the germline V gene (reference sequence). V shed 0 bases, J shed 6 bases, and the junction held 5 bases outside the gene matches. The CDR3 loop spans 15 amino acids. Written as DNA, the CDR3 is TGTGCCACCAGCAGAGAGGGTGCAGGGGGTCAGCCCCAGCATTTT. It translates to CATSREGAGGQPQHF.

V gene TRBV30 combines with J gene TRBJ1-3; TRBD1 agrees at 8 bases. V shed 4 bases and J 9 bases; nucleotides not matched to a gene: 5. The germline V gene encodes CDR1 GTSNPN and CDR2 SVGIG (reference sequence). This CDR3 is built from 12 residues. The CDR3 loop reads CAWTRGQTTIYF. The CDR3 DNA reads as TGTGCCTGGACCAGGGGGCAAACCACCATATATTTT.

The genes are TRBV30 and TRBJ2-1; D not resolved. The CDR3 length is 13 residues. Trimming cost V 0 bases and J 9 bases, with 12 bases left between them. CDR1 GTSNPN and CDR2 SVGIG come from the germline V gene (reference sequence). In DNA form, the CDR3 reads TGTGCCTGGAGTGTACTCGGTCTCGGTGAGCAGTTCTTC. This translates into CAWSVLGLGEQFF.

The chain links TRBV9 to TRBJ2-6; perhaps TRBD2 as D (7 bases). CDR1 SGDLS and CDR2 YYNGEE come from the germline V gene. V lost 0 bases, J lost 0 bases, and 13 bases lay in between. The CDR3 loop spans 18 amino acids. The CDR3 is CASSVEAGAFSGANVLTF. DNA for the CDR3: TGTGCCAGCAGCGTAGAGGCGGGGGCCTTCTCTGGGGCCAACGTCCTGACTTTC. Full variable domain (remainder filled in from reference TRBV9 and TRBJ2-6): DSGVTQTPKHLITATGQRVTLRCSPRSGDLSVYWYQQSLDQGLQFLIQYYNGEERAKGNILERFSAQQFPDLHSELNLSSLELGDSALYFCASSVEAGAFSGANVLTFGAGSRLTVL.

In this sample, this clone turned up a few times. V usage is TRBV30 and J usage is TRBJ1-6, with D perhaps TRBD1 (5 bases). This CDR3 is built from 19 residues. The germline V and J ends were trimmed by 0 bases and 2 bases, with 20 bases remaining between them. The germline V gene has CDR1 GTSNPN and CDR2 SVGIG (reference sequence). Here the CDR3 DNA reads TGTGCCTGGAGTGTAATCGGGGGTTATAGGGGAACCTATAATTCACCCCTCCACTTT. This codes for CAWSVIGGYRGTYNSPLHF.